Listed below are T cell receptor beta chains from one sample, sequenced in a study of T cell repertoires in cytomegalovirus infection. TCRdb redid the calling of the reads with MiXCR, one entry per CDR3 protein. The sample yields fewer than 550,000 distinct CDR3 sequences, about 33% seen once. What was sequenced was PBMCs. The receptors were sampled from a human donor in good health (CMV status not recorded). Some clones in this sample may be carry-over from other donors' samples. Each CDR3 is given with its conserved first and last residue. Fields, in order: V gene, J gene, CDR3 protein.

>TRBV27|TRBJ2-6
CASKKHGGAIRSGANVLTF
>TRBV5-6|TRBJ2-5
CASRVTGEEETQYF
>TRBV4-1|TRBJ1-5
CASSPTGTGGNQPQHF
>TRBV7-9|TRBJ2-7
CASIQAGGYEQYF
>TRBV14|TRBJ2-7
CASSQDSTSGGFYEQYF
>TRBV12-3/TRBV12-4|TRBJ1-5
CASSLLMTDSNQPQHF
>TRBV12-3/TRBV12-4|TRBJ2-2
CASLRAGSTGELFF
>TRBV15|TRBJ1-2
CATSRDRVGYTF
>TRBV7-8|TRBJ2-7
CASGPSGPMGIYEQYF
>TRBV29-1|TRBJ2-3
CSVEGAVADTQYF
>TRBV12-5|TRBJ1-1
CASGFQGSTEAFF
>TRBV12-3/TRBV12-4|TRBJ1-2
CASNPGVANYGYTF
>TRBV7-2|TRBJ2-4
CASSPRSLKNIQYF
>TRBV20-1|TRBJ2-1
CSAGDRLSSYNEQFF
>TRBV20-1|TRBJ1-3
CSVQPGQNSGNTIYF
>TRBV7-2|TRBJ2-1
CASSARTGGHLLYKEQFF
>TRBV7-9|TRBJ2-5
CASSLIYRETQYF
>TRBV7-6|TRBJ2-6
CASSLVDRVGSGANVLTF
>TRBV7-6|TRBJ1-6
CASSLERGRANSPLHF
>TRBV15|TRBJ1-1
CATSRDGAFLGTEAFF
>TRBV4-2|TRBJ2-6
CASSHAKFPSGNVLTF
>TRBV20-1|TRBJ2-5
CSAYPRARVETQYF
>TRBV4-2|TRBJ1-6
CASSQGGRTYNSPLHF
>TRBV5-6|TRBJ1-5
CASSLGIPWGQPQHF
>TRBV4-3|TRBJ2-3
CASSQDLSSGDTQYF
>TRBV7-8|TRBJ2-3
CASSLRLAGTDTQYF
>TRBV2|TRBJ2-1
CASSESQRGWKFF
>TRBV4-3|TRBJ2-7
CASSQVLPSGVYEQYF
>TRBV28|TRBJ1-2
CASSLTGNNYGYTF
>TRBV6-5|TRBJ2-5
CASSYRNQGRSTQYF
>TRBV6-1|TRBJ1-1
CASSSYRGGEAFF
>TRBV2|TRBJ2-7
CASRDGPREQYF
>TRBV4-3|TRBJ1-6
CASSQVSWAGGNTPLHF
>TRBV7-4|TRBJ1-2
CASSSPGTAVSYGYTF
>TRBV7-6|TRBJ2-1
CASSPILSGGRVNEQFF
>TRBV7-3|TRBJ2-1
CASTPGQGLNEQFF
>TRBV14|TRBJ2-5
CASSQERGNLYQETQYF
>TRBV7-2|TRBJ1-4
CASSTLDRSGKLFF
>TRBV7-9|TRBJ2-7
CASSSPTTGRAYEQYF
>TRBV11-2|TRBJ2-3
CSSSPRGDTQYF
>TRBV27|TRBJ2-7
CASSPRDGLGYEQYF
>TRBV2|TRBJ2-5
CASSAQETQYF
>TRBV7-2|TRBJ2-7
CASSQDRAYEQYF
>TRBV7-2|TRBJ2-3
CASSLAAWVIETQYF
>TRBV20-1|TRBJ2-7
CSASGTGVYEQYF
>TRBV20-1|TRBJ1-2
CSARDSGYGYTF
>TRBV7-9|TRBJ1-2
CASSPRGVLTYGYTF
>TRBV2|TRBJ2-7
CAFSEGPYEQYF
>TRBV5-1|TRBJ2-5
CASSLTLAGGQETRYF
>TRBV7-2|TRBJ1-3
CASSARTGGGNTIYF